This entry lists 26 T cell receptor beta chains sequenced from one sample in a study of shared clonotypes between healthy human individuals. Clones were read by immunoSEQ multiplex PCR, and TCRdb kept only the in-frame ones, dropping some. Among around 2.1 million clones listed, roughly 91% were seen once. Terminally differentiated effector memory CD45RA+ cells were left out of the naive CD8 fraction, which was CD45RO-negative and positively selected for CCR7. The source material was naive CD8+ T cells from PBMCs. The receptors come from a man aged 18 to 30 in good health. Some clones in this sample may be carry-over from other donors' samples.

The gene calls are TRBV6-5 and TRBJ2-5; D is perhaps TRBD1 (5 bases). Germline V gene data show CDR1 as MNHEY and CDR2 as SVGAGI. The CDR3 is 14 amino acids. The V and J ends lost 2 bases and 4 bases respectively, with 11 bases between them. The DNA for the CDR3 is TGTGCCAGCAGTTACGGCAGGGCCCCAGAGACCCAGTACTTC. Translating gives CASSYGRAPETQYF.

The V and J genes are TRBV7-9 and TRBJ2-5; D not certain. V was trimmed by 5 bases and J by 3 bases, leaving 10 bases between them. The germline CDR1 and CDR2 sequences are SEHNR and FQNEAQ (reference sequence). CDR3 length: 13 residues. This chain's CDR3 is CASSPLPEETQYF. The CDR3, as DNA: TGTGCCAGCAGCCCACTCCCTGAAGAGACCCAGTACTTC.

The chain carries TRBV27 and TRBJ2-5; D not certain. The length of the CDR3 is 15 residues. In germline, CDR1 is MNHEY, CDR2 SMNVEV (reference sequence). Trimming cost V 1 base and J 3 bases, with 12 bases left between them. CDR3 DNA: TGTGCCAGCAGTTTATTTGGCACGGTTGAAGAGACCCAGTACTTC. This codes for CASSLFGTVEETQYF.

CDR3 DNA: TGTGCCAGTACCATGGGAGTGACAGTTGAAGCTTTCTTT. Amino acids: CASTMGVTVEAFF. The J gene is TRBJ1-1, the V gene TRBV19, with D perhaps matching TRBD1 (5 bases). Trimming cost V 7 bases and J 7 bases, with 16 bases left between them. The germline CDR1 and CDR2 sequences are LNHDA and SQIVND (reference sequence). The CDR3 consists of 13 residues.

The V gene is TRBV7-9, the J gene TRBJ2-7, with TRBD2 matching over 11 bases. After removal of 0 bases from V and 3 bases from J, the junction contained 7 bases not matched to a gene. This CDR3 comprises 17 residues. Germline assignment: CDR1 SEHNR and CDR2 FQNEAQ (reference sequence). The CDR3 here is CASSLASALAGDYEQYF. The CDR3 DNA follows: TGTGCCAGCAGCTTAGCGTCGGCACTAGCGGGAGACTACGAGCAGTACTTC.

The J gene is TRBJ2-1, the V gene TRBV10-3, with 10 bases that match TRBD2. The germline CDR1 and CDR2 sequences are ENHRY and SYGVKD. Trimming cost V 3 bases and J 0 bases; bases outside gene matches: 8. The CDR3 extends over 18 amino acids. The CDR3 DNA reads TGTGCCATCAGTGATCCCCTAGCGGGAGACCCCTCCTACAATGAGCAGTTCTTC. Its protein is CAISDPLAGDPSYNEQFF.

The rearrangement links TRBV29-1 to TRBJ2-3, with D perhaps TRBD2 (6 bases). The germline V gene has CDR1 SQVTM and CDR2 ANQGSEA. CDR3 length: 14 amino acids. V dropped 3 bases and J dropped 4 bases, with 14 bases sitting between them. CDR3 nucleotide sequence: TGCAGCGTTGATACGGGAGTGGGGGCAGATACGCAGTATTTT. Translated, it gives CSVDTGVGADTQYF.

CDR3 DNA sequence: TGTGCCAGCAGTTTACCAGCGGGAGGAAGGTACGAGCAGTACTTC. Its protein product is CASSLPAGGRYEQYF. The chain employs TRBV28 and TRBJ2-7, with TRBD2 matching 9 bases. V dropped 2 bases and J dropped 4; count of bases not matched to a gene: 6. The CDR3 spans 15 residues. CDR1 is MDHEN, CDR2 SYDVKM, per germline.

The chain links TRBV4-3 to TRBJ2-5; the D gene is possibly TRBD2 (5 bases). This CDR3 spans 16 amino acids. V lost 0 bases and J lost 1, with 12 bases in between. Germline lookup yields CDR1 LGHNA and CDR2 YSLEER. The CDR3: CASSQDGAGGQETQYF. The CDR3 DNA sequence: TGCGCCAGCAGCCAAGATGGTGCCGGAGGCCAAGAGACCCAGTACTTC.

The J gene is TRBJ1-2, the V gene TRBV12-5, with D unresolved. There are 13 residues in the CDR3. Deletions cut 1 base from V and 8 bases from J, with 11 bases between. CDR1 LGHNT and CDR2 FRNRAP come from the germline V gene. The CDR3 bases are TGTGCTAGTGGTTTGGACTCAGGAGACGGCTACACCTTC. It encodes CASGLDSGDGYTF.

With regard to this clone: Germline and junction disagree at one end, which may indicate a read error. In the same sample, other DNA sequences code for this CDR3. The chain is built from TRBV28 and TRBJ1-2; D not resolved. This CDR3 is 15 amino acids long. Per germline, CDR1 MDHEN and CDR2 SYDVKM. CDR3 DNA sequence: TGTGCCAGTAGTTCACTCCTTGGGGCTAACTATGGCTACACCTTC. Amino acid sequence: CASSSLLGANYGYTF.

The J gene is TRBJ1-5, the V gene TRBV6-1; D is undetermined. Germline V gives CDR1 MNHNS, CDR2 SASEGT. Trimming stripped 3 bases from V and 0 bases from J, with 9 bases between. This CDR3 contains 15 residues. The CDR3 region is CASSEFDLSNQPQHF. The CDR3 bases are TGTGCCAGCAGTGAGTTCGACCTTAGCAATCAGCCCCAGCATTTT.

This sequence joins TRBV28 and TRBJ1-1; no clear D. The CDR3 sequence is 14 residues long. Trimming took 7 bases from V and 7 from J, leaving 19 bases between them. Germline loops: CDR1 MDHEN, CDR2 SYDVKM. The CDR3 nucleotides are TGTGCCAGCATCGATGGGGTAGGGCCTTATGAAGCTTTCTTT. This encodes CASIDGVGPYEAFF.

This clone was observed once. V gene TRBV7-2 combines with J gene TRBJ2-5; the match to TRBD1 covers 9 bases. Per the germline V gene, CDR1 is SGHTA and CDR2 is FQGNSA. CDR3 size: 15 residues. Trimming cost V 5 bases and J 2 bases; bases outside gene matches: 6. CDR3 sequence: CASSPWTGVQETQYF. The CDR3 DNA follows: TGTGCCAGCAGCCCATGGACAGGGGTGCAAGAGACCCAGTACTTC.

The CDR3 region is CASSGIGYEQYF. DNA of the CDR3: TGTGCCAGCAGCGGGATAGGATACGAGCAGTACTTC. V usage is TRBV28 and J usage is TRBJ2-7, with TRBD2 as a possible D gene (5 bases). V lost 6 bases to trimming and J lost 4 bases, with 10 bases between them. The CDR3 runs 12 residues. Germline CDR1 reads MDHEN; CDR2 reads SYDVKM.

This chain uses TRBV27 with TRBJ2-3; a weak D match, TRBD2 (6 bases). The CDR3 is 16 amino acids. Trimming took 2 bases from V and 3 from J, leaving 15 bases between them. Germline V lookup: CDR1 MNHEY, CDR2 SMNVEV (reference sequence). The DNA for the CDR3 is TGTGCCAGCAGTTTAGGGGCGGGATCGGGTACAGATACGCAGTATTTT. This codes for CASSLGAGSGTDTQYF.

The chain joins TRBV7-9 to TRBJ2-5; 7 nucleotides align to TRBD1. Per germline, CDR1 SEHNR and CDR2 FQNEAQ (reference sequence). This CDR3 is 15 amino acids long. J lost 5 bases, V lost 5 bases, and 11 bases had no gene match. CDR3 in DNA: TGTGCCAGCAGCACTTCGGACAGGTTAAGGGAGACCCAGTACTTC. It translates to CASSTSDRLRETQYF.

This clone showed up just once. The V and J genes are TRBV19 and TRBJ2-7; no firm D call. The ends were cut back, 5 bases at V and 7 bases at J, with 12 bases in the middle. The CDR3 extends over 12 amino acids. The V gene's germline CDR1 is LNHDA and CDR2 SQIVND (reference sequence). This chain's CDR3 is CASSQRNGEQYF. The CDR3 nucleotides read TGTGCCAGTAGTCAACGGAACGGGGAGCAGTACTTC. Supplemented by reference TRBV19 and TRBJ2-7, the full variable domain reads DGGITQSPKYLFRKEGQNVTLSCEQNLNHDAMYWYRQDPGQGLRLIYYSQIVNDFQKGDIAEGYSVSREKKESFPLTVTSAQKNPTAFYLCASSQRNGEQYFGPGTRLTVT.

The chain uses TRBV5-5 and TRBJ2-7; no clear D gene. The germline V gene encodes CDR1 SGHKS and CDR2 YYEKEE (reference sequence). Trimming left V 0 bases short and J 1 base short, with 8 bases between. The CDR3 loop spans 14 amino acids. CDR3 nucleotide sequence: TGTGCCAGCAGCTTGGCCCGGCAGTCCTACGAGCAGTACTTC. Its translation is CASSLARQSYEQYF.

The chain combines TRBV12-5 with TRBJ1-1; no firm D call. Trimming stripped 6 bases from V and 5 bases from J, with 10 bases between. The length of the CDR3 is 12 residues. The germline V gene has CDR1 LGHNT and CDR2 FRNRAP. This CDR3 is CASGLGPTEAFF. As DNA, the CDR3 is TGTGCTAGTGGCCTCGGACCTACTGAAGCTTTCTTT.

V gene TRBV4-3 combines with J gene TRBJ1-2; the D gene is possibly TRBD1 (5 bases). CDR1 is LGHNA, CDR2 YSLEER, per germline. V was cut by 0 bases and J by 1 base, with 12 bases left in between. This CDR3 is built from 16 residues. Here the CDR3 DNA reads TGCGCCAGCAGCCAAGACAGGGTGGCAGTTAACTATGGCTACACCTTC. It is translated as CASSQDRVAVNYGYTF.

The chain joins TRBV19 to TRBJ1-2; 8 bases map to TRBD1. Germline trimming cut 8 bases from V and 5 bases from J; bases unmatched to any gene: 4. The CDR3 contains 12 residues. From germline, CDR1 is LNHDA and CDR2 SQIVND (reference sequence). Written as DNA, the CDR3 is TGTGCCAGTCAGACAGGGGTGTATGGCTACACCTTC. Translating gives CASQTGVYGYTF.

The chain recombines TRBV7-9 with TRBJ1-1, with 7 bases matching TRBD1. The length of the CDR3 is 15 residues. Germline CDR1 is SEHNR and CDR2 is FQNEAQ (reference sequence). V lost 5 bases to trimming and J lost 1 base; unmatched junction nucleotides: 7. The CDR3 DNA sequence: TGTGCCAGCAGCAGACGGACAGGAGCGAACACTGAAGCTTTCTTT. Encoded protein: CASSRRTGANTEAFF.

The CDR3 nucleotides read TGTGCCAGCAGCCGCCGGCGGGACAGGCCTTACAATGAGCAGTTCTTC. Translation gives CASSRRRDRPYNEQFF. The gene calls are TRBV5-6 and TRBJ2-1; the match to TRBD1 covers 8 bases. CDR3 length: 16 amino acids. Germline V gene data show CDR1 as SGHDT and CDR2 as YYEEEE. Trimming cost V 4 bases and J 4 bases; bases outside gene matches: 10.

This clone was counted a single time. The genes are TRBV27 and TRBJ2-1; 8 nucleotides line up with TRBD2. CDR3 size: 15 residues. J was trimmed by 8 bases and V by 6 bases; bases with no gene match: 12. Per germline, CDR1 MNHEY and CDR2 SMNVEV (reference sequence). This CDR3 is CASRDRSGKEYEQFF. CDR3 nucleotide sequence: TGTGCCAGCAGGGACCGTAGCGGGAAGGAGTATGAGCAGTTCTTC.

The CDR3 region is CASSVRIGQGYNEQFF. CDR3 coding DNA: TGTGCCAGCAGCGTAAGGATTGGACAGGGCTACAATGAGCAGTTCTTC. The chain couples TRBV9 to TRBJ2-1; 8 bases agree with TRBD1. Germline trimming cut 1 base from V and 3 bases from J; bases unmatched to any gene: 6. The CDR3 runs 16 residues. Germline loops: CDR1 SGDLS, CDR2 YYNGEE.